This T cell receptor (beta chain) emerged from a study of monozygotic twins with inflammatory bowel disease (dated by TCRdb to about 2019). The study in broad terms: A total of some 30 monozygotic twin pairs were included in the full study, comprising nine German pairs (four IBD-concordant, five IBD-discordant) and 19 IBD-discordant Danish pairs. Disease-associated traits were sought mainly through comparisons between IBD patients and their genetically identical healthy co-twins within discordant pairs. Each individual had, on average, about 151 000 unique TCRalpha sequences and 181 000 unique TCRbeta sequences available for analysis.

Concerning this clonotype itself: The antigen this receptor binds is unknown.

Results the study describes overall, beyond this receptor: Because patients were on differing immunosuppressive treatments, the repertoires may have picked up extra background noise and inter-individual variability. No single strong signal or clonotype linked to IBD turned up in the results, so the idea that one exists was not supported. Repertoire similarity did not differ between concordant and discordant twins, possibly due to limited statistical power. Different T cell subtypes could not be distinguished in the analysis. Compared with healthy twins, IBD patients shared fewer clonotypes with other individuals, and the difference was most pronounced in patients with signs of disease activity. Measured by the inverse Simpson index, TCRbeta repertoire diversity was lower in IBD patients than in their healthy co-twins.

Library construction relied on 5' RACE. Each TCR library was prepared from about 3,300 ng of total RNA. cDNA was synthesized with SMARTScribe reverse transcriptase in eight separate reactions per sample. Unique molecular identifiers containing a 6-nucleotide sample barcode were introduced through template switching during cDNA synthesis. TCRalpha and TCRbeta cDNA was amplified by two nested PCRs of roughly 15 and 9 cycles, with bead purification after each PCR. Before amplification, the cDNA was treated with uracil DNA-glycosylase and purified using the QIAquick PCR purification kit. In the second PCR, Illumina TruSeq-compatible adapters and sample-specific barcodes were added. Library quality and concentration were checked on TapeStation and Qubit, and libraries were pooled at around 4.7 ng each. Sequencing of the pooled libraries was done on an Illumina HiSeq2500 single-index Rapid Run using custom sequencing primers and 2 x 100 bp reads. As for the original processing: MiGEC version 1.2.6 was used for UMI-based consensus assembly to correct PCR and sequencing errors. MiXCR version 2.1.1 was used for V(D)J alignment, clonotype assembly and CDR3 extraction. To normalise gene usage, clonotype sharing and MAIT/NKT TCR abundance, the analysis used the top 1000, 10 000 and 20 000 clonotypes per sample. Diversity was computed as the inverse Simpson index with the vegan R package after downsampling to 27 000 UMIs. Paired Mann-Whitney U tests were applied to discordant twin pairs, and Benjamini-Hochberg correction was used for multiple testing. TCRdb reprocessed the raw reads; every CDR3 protein sequence is a single record, and DNA is not supplied. The V and J calls reflect TCRdb's pipeline rather than the authors' work. Per the sample table, the count is fewer than 450,000 distinct CDR3 sequences. The ten largest clones capture 2% to 3% of the sample.

From each donor, an approximately 2.5 ml peripheral blood sample was collected into PAXgene tubes and stored at -80 degrees C. Without any T cell sorting, total RNA was extracted from whole blood using the PAXgene blood miRNA kit on an automated QIAcube. Peripheral blood from monozygotic twin pairs, either concordant or discordant for inflammatory bowel disease, underwent deep TCRalpha and TCRbeta repertoire profiling that used unique molecular barcoding. For every twin pair, smoking habits were documented, and each individual was categorised as a current, former or never smoker. Taken from the germline V gene, the CDR1 and CDR2 loops are LGHNA and YNFKEQ. There are 16 amino acids in the CDR3, from cysteine to phenylalanine inclusive. This entry has no DNA.

This TCR was sampled from a human donor with ulcerative colitis or Crohn's disease, or a healthy co-twin of an affected twin (not recorded which). Sequenced sample: blood. The chain employs TRBV4-2 and TRBJ2-7; TCRdb lists TRBD1, though no DNA is available to test this call. The CDR3 amino acid sequence is: CASSQDRRGGIYEQYF.